The rows below give T cell receptor beta chains drawn from one sample of a study of T-cell memory formation after mild COVID-19. TCRdb re-derived calls from the 5' RACE reads in MiXCR, one entry per CDR3 protein. The sample lists 300,000 to 400,000 distinct CDR3 sequences, 25% to 30% occurring once. Sequenced input: PBMCs or a T cell subset sorted from them (not recorded which). These receptors came from an adult woman who had mild COVID-19 (a few samples of this study predate the infection). Cell type and time point are not known. Each CDR3 is given with its conserved first and last residue. The D gene is left open where the match is weak. A row's size may be missing; if present it is once, few, many or a size class.

cdr3_nt: TGTGCCAGCAGCTCCCGGGACTCCGTAACCTACGAGCAGTACTTC
cdr3_aa: CASSSRDSVTYEQYF
clone_size: few
j_call: TRBJ2-7
d_call: NA
v_call: TRBV11-2

cdr3_nt: TGTGCCAGCAGCCCCACCCTACTGGGGGGGGCGAACACTGAAGCTTTCTTT
cdr3_aa: CASSPTLLGGANTEAFF
clone_size: NA
j_call: TRBJ1-1
d_call: NA
v_call: TRBV7-2

cdr3_nt: TGTGCCAGCACGCAGGCAACGAACACCGGGGAGCTGTTTTTT
cdr3_aa: CASTQATNTGELFF
clone_size: NA
j_call: TRBJ2-2
d_call: NA
v_call: TRBV3-1

cdr3_nt: TGTGCCAGCAGCCCGCCCGGGACTAGCGGGGTGGGAGATACGCAGTATTTT
cdr3_aa: CASSPPGTSGVGDTQYF
clone_size: NA
j_call: TRBJ2-3
d_call: TRBD2
v_call: TRBV7-9

cdr3_nt: TGTGCCAGCAGTGATCGAAGATATCAGCCCCAGCATTTT
cdr3_aa: CASSDRRYQPQHF
clone_size: once
j_call: TRBJ1-5
d_call: NA
v_call: TRBV12-3/TRBV12-4

cdr3_nt: TGTGCCAGCAGCCAAGGTCGGGAGGTCTCCCTGTTTTTT
cdr3_aa: CASSQGREVSLFF
clone_size: NA
j_call: TRBJ1-4
d_call: NA
v_call: TRBV3-1

cdr3_nt: TGTGCCATCAGTGAGGACAGGGTTGAGACCCAGTACTTC
cdr3_aa: CAISEDRVETQYF
clone_size: NA
j_call: TRBJ2-5
d_call: TRBD1
v_call: TRBV10-3

cdr3_nt: TGTGCCAGCAGACCTGGGGCCAACGTCCTGACTTTC
cdr3_aa: CASRPGANVLTF
clone_size: NA
j_call: TRBJ2-6
d_call: NA
v_call: TRBV19

cdr3_nt: TGCGCCAGCAGCGTGGGACTAGCGGGCCGACCGGTGAACACCGGGGAGCTGTTTTTT
cdr3_aa: CASSVGLAGRPVNTGELFF
clone_size: few
j_call: TRBJ2-2
d_call: TRBD2
v_call: TRBV5-1

cdr3_nt: TGCGCCAGCAGCTTAGGACAGGGGGCGGAAGAGCAGTACTTC
cdr3_aa: CASSLGQGAEEQYF
clone_size: NA
j_call: TRBJ2-7
d_call: TRBD1
v_call: TRBV5-1

cdr3_nt: TGTGCCAGCAGCCAATGGACTAGCGGGACCATGTACGAGCAGTACTTC
cdr3_aa: CASSQWTSGTMYEQYF
clone_size: NA
j_call: TRBJ2-7
d_call: TRBD2
v_call: TRBV5-8

cdr3_nt: TGCGCCAGCAGCGTGGACAGGGGGACGTCCCTCCACTTT
cdr3_aa: CASSVDRGTSLHF
clone_size: many
j_call: TRBJ1-6
d_call: TRBD1
v_call: TRBV5-1

cdr3_nt: TGTGCCAGCAGTAAAACAGGGTTTGGTAGTGGTGAGCAGTTCTTC
cdr3_aa: CASSKTGFGSGEQFF
clone_size: few
j_call: TRBJ2-1
d_call: NA
v_call: TRBV25-1

cdr3_nt: TGTGCCACCAGGACCAGGGTTTCAAGGTCAGCTAACTATGGCTACACCTTC
cdr3_aa: CATRTRVSRSANYGYTF
clone_size: NA
j_call: TRBJ1-2
d_call: NA
v_call: TRBV24-1

cdr3_nt: TGTGCCAGCAGCCAAGATCGGGCAGGGGGAGCCGGAAACACCATATATTTT
cdr3_aa: CASSQDRAGGAGNTIYF
clone_size: NA
j_call: TRBJ1-3
d_call: TRBD1
v_call: TRBV3-1

cdr3_nt: TGTGCCAGCGAGTCCCAGGGGGGACTAAAAGCTTTCTTT
cdr3_aa: CASESQGGLKAFF
clone_size: few
j_call: TRBJ1-1
d_call: TRBD1
v_call: TRBV12-3/TRBV12-4

cdr3_nt: TGTGCCAGTAGTATCCCAACTAGGGTAGTCCTTGCCGGGGAGCTGTTTTTT
cdr3_aa: CASSIPTRVVLAGELFF
clone_size: NA
j_call: TRBJ2-2
d_call: NA
v_call: TRBV19

cdr3_nt: TGTGCCTGGAGTCACGGACTAGCGGGGTTTAGTGAGCAGTTCTTC
cdr3_aa: CAWSHGLAGFSEQFF
clone_size: few
j_call: TRBJ2-1
d_call: TRBD2
v_call: TRBV30

cdr3_nt: TGTGCCAGCAGCTTAGAGGGACAGGGCACGGGGCCCCAGCATTTT
cdr3_aa: CASSLEGQGTGPQHF
clone_size: few
j_call: TRBJ1-5
d_call: TRBD1
v_call: TRBV7-9

cdr3_nt: TGCGCCAGCAGCTTGTGCACCTTC
cdr3_aa: CASSLCTF
clone_size: NA
j_call: TRBJ1-2
d_call: NA
v_call: TRBV5-1

cdr3_nt: TGTGCCAGCAATCGGCAGAGCTATGGCTACACCTTC
cdr3_aa: CASNRQSYGYTF
clone_size: NA
j_call: TRBJ1-2
d_call: NA
v_call: TRBV7-9

cdr3_nt: TGCAGTGCTGGGCCAGACAGGGCCAACGTCCTGACTTTC
cdr3_aa: CSAGPDRANVLTF
clone_size: NA
j_call: TRBJ2-6
d_call: NA
v_call: TRBV20-1

cdr3_nt: TGTGCCAGCAGTTTTCTAGCTGAGCAGTACTTC
cdr3_aa: CASSFLAEQYF
clone_size: NA
j_call: TRBJ2-7
d_call: NA
v_call: TRBV12-3/TRBV12-4

cdr3_nt: TGTGCCAGCAGCTTAACCCAGAGCACTGAAGCTTTCTTT
cdr3_aa: CASSLTQSTEAFF
clone_size: few
j_call: TRBJ1-1
d_call: NA
v_call: TRBV7-3

cdr3_nt: TGTGCCAGCAGTTACGTCCTCCAGGAACCTTCCTACGAGCAGTACTTC
cdr3_aa: CASSYVLQEPSYEQYF
clone_size: few
j_call: TRBJ2-7
d_call: NA
v_call: TRBV6-2/TRBV6-3

cdr3_nt: TGTGCCAGCAGCGTAGCTGGGGGCAGCGAGACCCAGTACTTC
cdr3_aa: CASSVAGGSETQYF
clone_size: NA
j_call: TRBJ2-5
d_call: NA
v_call: TRBV9

cdr3_nt: TGTGCCATCAGTGGGGAAGGGCGGGGAGAGACCCAGTACTTC
cdr3_aa: CAISGEGRGETQYF
clone_size: NA
j_call: TRBJ2-5
d_call: NA
v_call: TRBV10-3

cdr3_nt: TGTGCCAGCAGCCCCCCGGGACTAGCGGGGCAGCAGCAGTTCTTC
cdr3_aa: CASSPPGLAGQQQFF
clone_size: NA
j_call: TRBJ2-1
d_call: TRBD2
v_call: TRBV11-1

cdr3_nt: TGTGCCAGCAGCTTAGCAGGGTATTATGAGCAGTTCTTC
cdr3_aa: CASSLAGYYEQFF
clone_size: NA
j_call: TRBJ2-1
d_call: NA
v_call: TRBV7-9

cdr3_nt: TGTGCCAGCAGCTTTCGGACGGGGGGTTACAATGAGCAGTTCTTC
cdr3_aa: CASSFRTGGYNEQFF
clone_size: NA
j_call: TRBJ2-1
d_call: TRBD2
v_call: TRBV11-2

cdr3_nt: TGCAGTGCTCTACGACTAGCGGGAGGCACGCAGTATTTT
cdr3_aa: CSALRLAGGTQYF
clone_size: NA
j_call: TRBJ2-3
d_call: TRBD2
v_call: TRBV20-1

cdr3_nt: TGTGCCAGCAGTCAAGGGACCAATGAACAGTTCTTC
cdr3_aa: CASSQGTNEQFF
clone_size: NA
j_call: TRBJ2-1
d_call: NA
v_call: TRBV6-5

cdr3_nt: TGCAGTGCTAGAGACGGACTAGCGGGAGGGCTAAAGGAGCAGTACTTC
cdr3_aa: CSARDGLAGGLKEQYF
clone_size: NA
j_call: TRBJ2-7
d_call: TRBD2
v_call: TRBV20-1

cdr3_nt: TGTGCCAGCAGCTTAAGTGATAACCACTACGAGCAGTACTTC
cdr3_aa: CASSLSDNHYEQYF
clone_size: NA
j_call: TRBJ2-7
d_call: NA
v_call: TRBV7-8

cdr3_nt: TGTGCCACCAGTGTTCTAGGACTAGCGGGAGGGCCTGGGTCCAATGAGCAGTTCTTC
cdr3_aa: CATSVLGLAGGPGSNEQFF
clone_size: NA
j_call: TRBJ2-1
d_call: TRBD2
v_call: TRBV24-1

cdr3_nt: TGCGCCAGCAGCTTGGCCGGTTGGGCAGGAGAAGAGACCCAGTACTTC
cdr3_aa: CASSLAGWAGEETQYF
clone_size: NA
j_call: TRBJ2-5
d_call: NA
v_call: TRBV5-1

cdr3_nt: TGCGCCAGCAGCTTGGTGTCGGGACTGAAAGAGACCCAGTACTTC
cdr3_aa: CASSLVSGLKETQYF
clone_size: NA
j_call: TRBJ2-5
d_call: NA
v_call: TRBV5-1

cdr3_nt: TGTGCTAGCAGCTTAGCGGCAGGGGGCAGGACCGGGGAGCTGTTTTTT
cdr3_aa: CASSLAAGGRTGELFF
clone_size: NA
j_call: TRBJ2-2
d_call: TRBD1
v_call: TRBV7-7

cdr3_nt: TGTGCCAGCAGCTTGCTGATGAACACTGAAGCTTTCTTT
cdr3_aa: CASSLLMNTEAFF
clone_size: many
j_call: TRBJ1-1
d_call: NA
v_call: TRBV5-5

cdr3_nt: TGCGCCAGCAGCCAAGAAATAGCGGAGAACACAGATACGCAGTATTTT
cdr3_aa: CASSQEIAENTDTQYF
clone_size: few
j_call: TRBJ2-3
d_call: NA
v_call: TRBV4-3

cdr3_nt: TGCGCCAGCAGCTTGGAACAGGCTATCGAGCAGTACTTC
cdr3_aa: CASSLEQAIEQYF
clone_size: few
j_call: TRBJ2-7
d_call: NA
v_call: TRBV5-1

cdr3_nt: TGTGCCAGCAGCTTAAGGCAGGGGAACACTGAAGCTTTCTTT
cdr3_aa: CASSLRQGNTEAFF
clone_size: many
j_call: TRBJ1-1
d_call: NA
v_call: TRBV5-6

cdr3_nt: TGTGCCAGCAGCTTCTTCGAGCCCGGGTCGGGTTGGGAGACCCAGTACTTC
cdr3_aa: CASSFFEPGSGWETQYF
clone_size: NA
j_call: TRBJ2-5
d_call: NA
v_call: TRBV7-6

cdr3_nt: TGTGCCAGCAGCGTAGCCCCGGGCCGCGCGGATACGCAGTATTTT
cdr3_aa: CASSVAPGRADTQYF
clone_size: NA
j_call: TRBJ2-3
d_call: NA
v_call: TRBV9

cdr3_nt: TGTGCCAGCAGCCCAGGGACTAGCGGGGGGGCGGACGGGGAGCTGTTTTTT
cdr3_aa: CASSPGTSGGADGELFF
clone_size: NA
j_call: TRBJ2-2
d_call: TRBD2
v_call: TRBV11-2

cdr3_nt: TGCGCCAGCAGCGACTTGACAGCGAACACTGAAGCTTTCTTT
cdr3_aa: CASSDLTANTEAFF
clone_size: NA
j_call: TRBJ1-1
d_call: NA
v_call: TRBV5-1

cdr3_nt: TGTGCCAGCAGCCAAGGGCTTTTCGGGTCTGACTACGAGCAGTACTTC
cdr3_aa: CASSQGLFGSDYEQYF
clone_size: NA
j_call: TRBJ2-7
d_call: NA
v_call: TRBV4-2

cdr3_nt: TGTGCCAGCAGCTTGGAGTCCAACCTCTATGGCTACACCTTC
cdr3_aa: CASSLESNLYGYTF
clone_size: few
j_call: TRBJ1-2
d_call: NA
v_call: TRBV5-4

cdr3_nt: TGTGCCAGCACCCCAGGGGGGGCTAGCGGGAGTATGGCAGACGAGCAGTTCTTC
cdr3_aa: CASTPGGASGSMADEQFF
clone_size: few
j_call: TRBJ2-1
d_call: TRBD2
v_call: TRBV7-3

cdr3_nt: TGTGCCAGCAGTTCGGGACAGAGCTCCGGGGAGCTGTTTTTT
cdr3_aa: CASSSGQSSGELFF
clone_size: NA
j_call: TRBJ2-2
d_call: TRBD1
v_call: TRBV6-2/TRBV6-3

cdr3_nt: TGTGCCAGCATCTGGGGTTTCTTT
cdr3_aa: CASIWGFF
clone_size: NA
j_call: TRBJ1-1
d_call: NA
v_call: TRBV27

cdr3_nt: TGTGCCAGCAGTTACTCTCTCGGGGTGACAGATACGCAGTATTTT
cdr3_aa: CASSYSLGVTDTQYF
clone_size: NA
j_call: TRBJ2-3
d_call: NA
v_call: TRBV6-2/TRBV6-3

cdr3_nt: TGTGCCAGCGGAACCGAGACGAGTCGGGAGGAGTTCTTC
cdr3_aa: CASGTETSREEFF
clone_size: once
j_call: TRBJ2-1
d_call: TRBD2
v_call: TRBV7-9

cdr3_nt: TGCGCCAGCAGCTCCGGACAGCCTAAGGGTGGCTACACCTTC
cdr3_aa: CASSSGQPKGGYTF
clone_size: few
j_call: TRBJ1-2
d_call: NA
v_call: TRBV5-1

cdr3_nt: TGTGCCAGCTCACCACCCGACGGTAGCAATCAGCCCCAGCATTTT
cdr3_aa: CASSPPDGSNQPQHF
clone_size: NA
j_call: TRBJ1-5
d_call: NA
v_call: TRBV18

cdr3_nt: TGTGCCAGCACCCACGAAGTCTCTGGGGCCAACGTCCTGACTTTC
cdr3_aa: CASTHEVSGANVLTF
clone_size: few
j_call: TRBJ2-6
d_call: NA
v_call: TRBV6-5